Following are 10 T cell receptor beta chains from one sample sequenced in a study of T cell responses to AZD1222 COVID-19 vaccine listed by TCRdb under 2021. The time point tag for this specimen amounts to: baseline before first vaccination. The library came from the immunoSEQ multiplex PCR assay. This is the immuneACCESS table as TCRdb keeps it, with only in-frame sequences that have V and J called. A part of the clones is gone; compared with another copy, unresolved V genes explain less than half, and the rest is unexplained. The table for this sample lists some 170,000 clones; about 88% of them were counted only once. 1.6% of the sample belongs to the ten largest clones. This sample comprised peripheral blood, obtained on day 0 of AZD1222 vaccination. All receptors come from an adult in good health.

The V gene is TRBV4-1, the J gene TRBJ2-7; 9 bases line up with TRBD2. The ends lost 3 bases at V and 1 base at J; junction bases unmatched: 7. The CDR3 totals 16 residues. Germline V CDR1 and CDR2: MGHRA, YSYEKL. CDR3: CASSQFAGGPSYEQYF. The CDR3, as DNA: TGCGCCAGCAGCCAGTTTGCGGGAGGGCCGTCCTACGAGCAGTACTTC.

The rearrangement uses TRBV2 and TRBJ1-4; D possibly corresponds to TRBD1 (5 bases). The CDR3 runs 13 residues. V was shortened by 10 bases and J by 4 bases, with 13 bases between the two germline ends. Germline values: CDR1 SNHLY, CDR2 FYNNEI. The CDR3 loop is CATRDGNNEKLFF. The DNA for the CDR3 is TGTGCCACCAGGGACGGTAATAATGAAAAACTGTTTTTT.

The chain recombines TRBV19 with TRBJ1-1, with D possibly TRBD1 on 5 matching bases. V lost 6 bases and J 5 bases, leaving 19 bases between the germline ends. The germline V gene has CDR1 LNHDA and CDR2 SQIVND (reference sequence). The CDR3 is 15 residues long. CDR3 nucleotide sequence: TGTGCCAGTAGCCAACGGGACGAAATGAGGACTGAAGCTTTCTTT. Translated, it gives CASSQRDEMRTEAFF.

This chain joins TRBV4-2 and TRBJ1-1; D not certain. Germline CDR1 reads LGHNA; CDR2 reads YNFKEQ. This CDR3 is 15 amino acids long. V was trimmed by 1 base and J by 0 bases, leaving 9 bases between them. The CDR3 is CASSQGVTMNTEAFF. The CDR3 DNA sequence: TGTGCCAGCAGCCAAGGCGTCACCATGAACACTGAAGCTTTCTTT.

V usage is TRBV20-1 and J usage is TRBJ1-2, with unresolved D. Germline values: CDR1 DFQATT, CDR2 SNEGSKA (reference sequence). The CDR3 spans 16 residues. The V and J ends lost 3 bases and 4 bases respectively, with 21 bases between them. The CDR3, as DNA: TGCAGTGCTAGTCATCCAGGACGGGGAAGATCCTATGGCTACACCTTC. Translation gives CSASHPGRGRSYGYTF.

The chain employs TRBV10-1 and TRBJ2-5; no reliable D call. Germline V CDR1 and CDR2: WNHNN, SYGVQD (reference sequence). CDR3 length: 13 residues. With 5 bases removed from V and 5 bases from J, the gap between germline ends came to 12 bases. The chain's CDR3 is CASSNSLWETQYF. For the CDR3, the DNA is TGCGCCAGCAGTAACAGCCTTTGGGAGACCCAGTACTTC.

The rearrangement uses TRBV7-3 and TRBJ2-2; 7 nucleotides match TRBD1. Germline-derived CDR1 and CDR2 are SGHTA and FQGTGA. V trimming: 5 bases; J trimming: 4 bases; junction bases outside the gene matches: 10. The CDR3 runs to 16 residues. The CDR3 protein is CASSPGQVRGTGELFF. For the CDR3, the DNA is TGTGCCAGCAGCCCAGGACAGGTCAGAGGCACCGGGGAGCTGTTTTTT.

The rearrangement links TRBV5-6 to TRBJ1-2, with D uncertain. Looked up from germline, CDR1 is SGHDT and CDR2 is YYEEEE. The germline V and J ends were trimmed by 4 bases and 3 bases, with 16 bases remaining between them. The CDR3 length is 15 residues. CDR3 region: CASSLRTETYYGYTF. CDR3 sequence (DNA): TGTGCCAGCAGCCTCCGGACGGAAACATACTATGGCTACACCTTC.

This chain uses TRBV30 with TRBJ1-4, with no clear D. Deletions cut 0 bases from V and 7 bases from J, with 15 bases between. Germline V gene lookup returns CDR1 GTSNPN and CDR2 SVGIG (reference sequence). This CDR3 has 15 residues. This CDR3 is CAWSVTPVRGEKLFF. The CDR3, as DNA: TGTGCCTGGAGTGTAACCCCCGTGAGAGGTGAAAAACTGTTTTTT.

CDR3 sequence: CASSSGVAHSGANVLTF. The DNA for the CDR3 is TGTGCCAGCAGCTCTGGTGTGGCACACTCTGGGGCCAACGTCCTGACTTTC. This chain connects TRBV13 to TRBJ2-6; D unresolved. The length of the CDR3 is 17 residues. CDR1 is PRHDT and CDR2 is FYEKMQ in the germline V gene (reference sequence). V gave up 4 bases and J gave up 0 bases, with 13 bases separating them.